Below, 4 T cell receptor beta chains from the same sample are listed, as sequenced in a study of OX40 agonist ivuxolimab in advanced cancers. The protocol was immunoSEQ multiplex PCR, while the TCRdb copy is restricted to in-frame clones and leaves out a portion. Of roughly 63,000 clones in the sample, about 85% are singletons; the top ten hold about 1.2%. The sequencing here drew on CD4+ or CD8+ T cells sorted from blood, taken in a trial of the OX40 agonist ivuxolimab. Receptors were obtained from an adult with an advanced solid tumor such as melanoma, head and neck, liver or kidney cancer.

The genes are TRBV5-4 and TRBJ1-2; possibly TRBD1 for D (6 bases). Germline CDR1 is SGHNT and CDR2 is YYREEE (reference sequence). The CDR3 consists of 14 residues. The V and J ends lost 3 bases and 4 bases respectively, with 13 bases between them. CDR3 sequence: CASSSWTVPYGYTF. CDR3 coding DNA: TGTGCCAGCAGCTCCTGGACAGTCCCCTATGGCTACACCTTC.

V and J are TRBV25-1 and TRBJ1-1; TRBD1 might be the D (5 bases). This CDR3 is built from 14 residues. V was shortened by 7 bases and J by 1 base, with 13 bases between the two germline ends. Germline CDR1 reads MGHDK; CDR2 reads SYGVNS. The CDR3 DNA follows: TGTGCCAGCACTCAAAGGGGTTCGAACACTGAAGCTTTCTTT. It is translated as CASTQRGSNTEAFF.

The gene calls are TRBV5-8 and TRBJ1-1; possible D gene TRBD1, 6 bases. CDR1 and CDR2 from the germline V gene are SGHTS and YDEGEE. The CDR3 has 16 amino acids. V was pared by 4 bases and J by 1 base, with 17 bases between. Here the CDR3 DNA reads TGTGCCAGCAGCCCCTGGGGGCAGGGCCCGAACACTGAAGCTTTCTTT. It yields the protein CASSPWGQGPNTEAFF.

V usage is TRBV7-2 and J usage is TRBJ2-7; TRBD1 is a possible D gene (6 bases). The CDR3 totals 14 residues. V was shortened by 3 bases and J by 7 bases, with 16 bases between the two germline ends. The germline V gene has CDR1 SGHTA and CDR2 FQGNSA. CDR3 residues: CASSFLGGRREQYF. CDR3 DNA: TGTGCCAGCAGCTTTTTAGGGGGAAGGCGGGAGCAGTACTTC.